A single sample is the source of the 12 T cell receptor beta chains below, sequenced in a study of T cell responses to AZD1222 COVID-19 vaccine. Using immunoSEQ multiplex PCR, the repertoire was profiled, and TCRdb retains in-frame clones only, with some absent. The sample contains approximately 110,000 clones, 92% of which appear only once. The starting material was peripheral blood, obtained 28 days after the second AZD1222 dose. The source is an adult who received the AZD1222 COVID-19 vaccine.

V and J are TRBV19 and TRBJ1-1; 8 bases map to TRBD1. Trimming took 2 bases from V and 0 from J; bases not matched to a gene: 2. Germline lookup yields CDR1 LNHDA and CDR2 SQIVND (reference sequence). This CDR3 contains 15 residues. The CDR3: CASSIRTGMNTEAFF. The CDR3, as DNA: TGTGCCAGTAGTATACGGACAGGGATGAACACTGAAGCTTTCTTT. Together with reference TRBV19 and TRBJ1-1, the CDR3 gives the full variable domain: DGGITQSPKYLFRKEGQNVTLSCEQNLNHDAMYWYRQDPGQGLRLIYYSQIVNDFQKGDIAEGYSVSREKKESFPLTVTSAQKNPTAFYLCASSIRTGMNTEAFFGQGTRLTVV.

V and J are TRBV7-8 and TRBJ1-4, with no clear D. Germline loops: CDR1 SGHVS, CDR2 FQNEAQ. V was cut by 7 bases and J by 0 bases, with 12 bases left in between. CDR3 length: 15 amino acids. The CDR3 loop is CASTQAEATNEKLFF. CDR3 sequence (DNA): TGTGCCAGCACCCAAGCTGAAGCAACTAATGAAAAACTGTTTTTT.

The chain uses TRBV15 and TRBJ2-5; 10 bases are shared with TRBD1. This CDR3 contains 15 residues. V lost 6 bases, J lost 4 bases, and 8 bases stayed unmatched. The germline V gene has CDR1 LNHNV and CDR2 YYDKDF (reference sequence). In DNA, the CDR3 is TGTGCCACCAGTAGGGACAGGGGATCCGGAGAGACCCAGTACTTC. It encodes CATSRDRGSGETQYF.

The chain employs TRBV5-1 and TRBJ1-1; no clear D gene. Germline-derived CDR1 and CDR2 are SGHRS and YFSETQ. Trimming took off 6 bases at V and 1 base at J, with 10 bases between the two ends. This CDR3 contains 13 residues. The CDR3 is CASNRGGNTEAFF. For the CDR3, the DNA is TGCGCCAGCAACCGGGGAGGGAACACTGAAGCTTTCTTT. The complete variable domain, with remaining parts taken from reference TRBV5-1 and TRBJ1-1, reads KAGVTQTPRYLIKTRGQQVTLSCSPISGHRSVSWYQQTPGQGLQFLFEYFSETQRNKGNFPGRFSGRQFSNSRSEMNVSTLELGDSALYLCASNRGGNTEAFFGQGTRLTVV.

The chain combines TRBV7-9 with TRBJ1-5; D remains ambiguous. Germline assignment: CDR1 SEHNR and CDR2 FQNEAQ (reference sequence). The V end was cut by 2 bases, the J end by 9 bases, with 14 bases between. CDR3 length equals 14 residues. This CDR3 reads CASSLSNSEGPQHF. For the CDR3, the DNA is TGTGCCAGCAGCTTATCGAACTCTGAGGGGCCCCAGCATTTT.

The chain links TRBV5-1 to TRBJ1-2; D is perhaps TRBD1 (6 bases). The CDR3 is made up of 15 amino acids. The ends were cut back, 0 bases at V and 7 bases at J, with 16 bases in the middle. CDR1 is SGHRS, CDR2 YFSETQ, per germline. CDR3 amino acids: CASSLAGQNVGGYTF. The CDR3 nucleotides read TGCGCCAGCAGCTTGGCAGGACAGAACGTTGGTGGCTACACCTTC.

The chain has TRBV12-3 or TRBV12-4 and TRBJ1-2; a possible D gene is TRBD1 (5 bases). There are 12 residues in the CDR3. V lost 4 bases to trimming and J lost 5 bases, with 8 bases between them. CDR3 in DNA: TGTGCCAGCAGTTCGGACACGTATGGCTACACCTTC. Protein: CASSSDTYGYTF.

The chain has TRBV28 and TRBJ1-5; D possibly corresponds to TRBD1 (6 bases). The germline CDR1 and CDR2 sequences are MDHEN and SYDVKM. CDR3 length: 15 amino acids. Trimming removed 7 bases at V and 2 bases at J, with 15 bases between. The chain's CDR3 is CASIQGGEGNQPQHF. The CDR3 DNA follows: TGTGCCAGCATCCAAGGGGGGGAGGGCAATCAGCCCCAGCATTTT.

The CDR3 is CASSQEKGVGGYTF. The CDR3 DNA reads as TGCGCCAGCAGCCAAGAAAAGGGGGTGGGAGGCTACACCTTC. The rearrangement links TRBV4-1 to TRBJ1-2; maybe TRBD1 (6 bases). The germline V and J ends were trimmed by 0 bases and 8 bases, with 13 bases remaining between them. CDR1 is MGHRA and CDR2 is YSYEKL in the germline V gene. This CDR3 spans 14 amino acids.

The chain is built from TRBV6-5 and TRBJ1-5; D remains ambiguous. The CDR3 runs 15 residues. The V end lost 8 bases, the J end lost 4 bases, and 18 bases lay between the germline ends. The V gene's germline CDR1 is MNHEY and CDR2 SVGAGI. In DNA, the CDR3 is TGTGCCAGCTTTGATGAAGCGGGTGGGAATCAGCCCCAGCATTTT. Its protein product is CASFDEAGGNQPQHF.

The J gene is TRBJ1-2, the V gene TRBV28, with D hard to call. Looked up from germline, CDR1 is MDHEN and CDR2 is SYDVKM. V lost 4 bases, J lost 7 bases, and 4 bases lay in between. The CDR3 sequence is 10 residues long. For the CDR3, the DNA is TGTGCCAGCAGTTCACGTGGCTACACCTTC. It translates to CASSSRGYTF.

V usage is TRBV19 and J usage is TRBJ1-1; maybe TRBD1 (6 bases). The CDR3 has 15 amino acids. Trimming stripped 2 bases from V and 0 bases from J, with 10 bases between. Germline CDR1 reads LNHDA; CDR2 reads SQIVND (reference sequence). The CDR3 nucleotides read TGTGCCAGTAGTATAAAAGACAGGTTGAACACTGAAGCTTTCTTT. It translates to CASSIKDRLNTEAFF.